A selection of T cell receptor beta chains follows, all from one sample in a study of T-cell memory formation after mild COVID-19. A single record per CDR3 protein comes from TCRdb applying MiXCR to the 5' RACE reads. The repertoire has a few hundred thousand distinct CDR3 sequences, 25% to 35% of them found once; the top ten carry over 9.5%. The material sequenced was PBMCs or a T cell subset sorted from them (not recorded which). The receptors were gathered from an adult woman who had mild COVID-19 (a few samples of this study predate the infection). Cell type and time point are not known. Both conserved end residues are trimmed from each CDR3.

j_call v_call cdr3_aa
TRBJ1-2 TRBV18 ASSSITGDYGYT
TRBJ1-2 TRBV6-2/TRBV6-3 TSTDWGRRDPYGYT
TRBJ1-5 TRBV2 ASVGQLGQPQH
TRBJ2-3 TRBV5-1 ASSSLTGGLSDTQY
TRBJ2-7 TRBV20-1 SASPGTSAYEQY
TRBJ1-4 TRBV5-1 ASSSQGADEKLF
TRBJ2-3 TRBV15 ATRSSPTDTQY
TRBJ2-7 TRBV5-5 ASGGLPTAEQY
TRBJ2-6 TRBV11-2 ASSPRNSGANVLT
TRBJ2-3 TRBV27 ASSLSPSARTDTQY
TRBJ1-1 TRBV6-5 ASNDRGLVTEAF
TRBJ2-7 TRBV4-2 ASSQSGGSSYEQY
TRBJ2-7 TRBV7-3 ASSLKAGPYEQY
TRBJ2-3 TRBV7-2 ASSSIDTQY
TRBJ1-1 TRBV18 ASSPPMSSGNTEAF
TRBJ1-1 TRBV7-2 ASSSPGFNTEAF
TRBJ1-2 TRBV7-8 ATTKERIYGYT
TRBJ2-3 TRBV6-5 ASSQRGDDSDTQY
TRBJ1-5 TRBV19 ASSIRGGRQPQH
TRBJ2-5 TRBV5-5 ASSLEGRGASRETQY
TRBJ1-5 TRBV7-8 ASSPQDRGRHQPQH
TRBJ2-3 TRBV9 ASSVEFLAGVKDTQY
TRBJ2-2 TRBV7-3 ASSPTSNTGELF
TRBJ2-2 TRBV7-9 ASSSPGQGRNTGELF
TRBJ2-5 TRBV5-1 ASSLEGAVETQY
TRBJ1-2 TRBV5-1 ASSSPQGNGYT
TRBJ1-1 TRBV12-3/TRBV12-4 ASSWTRRQNTEAF
TRBJ2-7 TRBV5-1 ASSLDRDSYEQY
TRBJ2-7 TRBV7-6 ASSLATGGYEQY
TRBJ1-1 TRBV29-1 SVVPPLQGTGTEAF
TRBJ2-7 TRBV2 ASRDGGAYEQY
TRBJ2-7 TRBV7-2 ASSFERSYEQY
TRBJ2-7 TRBV6-1 ASSEGTGTSGEQY
TRBJ2-3 TRBV3-1 ASSQVGGRVDTQY
TRBJ1-5 TRBV5-8 ASSYAASPQH
TRBJ2-3 TRBV20-1 SAQTSGRANTDTQY
TRBJ1-2 TRBV11-3 ASSVNQINYGYT
TRBJ1-2 TRBV7-9 ASSLGGQNYGYT
TRBJ2-6 TRBV18 ASSPPGGGANVLT
TRBJ1-1 TRBV5-1 ASSFIGVRTEAF
TRBJ2-7 TRBV4-3 ASSQAHVGASGGTYEQY
TRBJ2-2 TRBV4-1 ASSQEWTANTGELF
TRBJ2-2 TRBV3-1 ASSQGGLHTGELF
TRBJ2-3 TRBV5-6 ASSLTSGEGDTQY